This T cell receptor beta chain was identified during a study of shared clonotypes between healthy human individuals. Study overall: Used for every donor were three CD4 naive, three CD4 memory, two CD8 naive and one CD8 memory plate.

V was clipped by 2 bases and J by 5 bases, with 18 bases between them. Per the germline V gene, CDR1 is MNHNS and CDR2 is SASEGT. The CDR3 length is 16 residues. It was approximately 0.2 ug DNA, tens of thousands of T cell genomes, that sorted-subset replicate PCRs used. The protocol was immunoSEQ multiplex PCR, while the TCRdb copy is restricted to in-frame clones and leaves out a portion. The sample includes roughly 1 million clones, approximately 80% of them seen just once. Study results and caveats: Relative to memory subsets, naive subsets generally showed larger estimated richness. Few donors limited the genetic and exposure-history diversity represented.

Worth noting for this clone: Its antigen is still unknown.

The source is a man between 18 and 29 years old in good health. Some clones in this sample may be carry-over from other donors' samples. The sequenced sample consisted of memory CD4+ T cells from PBMCs. Subset noted: CD45RA-negative fraction. The chain uses TRBV6-1 and TRBJ1-2; D is possibly TRBD1 (5 bases). The CDR3, as DNA: TGTGCCAGCAGTGAAATCCGGGACGGGGGTGCGTATGGCTACACCTTC. Its protein is CASSEIRDGGAYGYTF.